The 23 T cell receptor beta chains in this list originate from one sample, sequenced in a study of T cells after yellow fever vaccination. TCRdb reanalysed the 5' RACE reads using MiXCR and keeps one entry per CDR3 protein. This sample yields 500,000 to 650,000 distinct CDR3 sequences, of which approximately 13% are seen a single time; 11% to 15% belongs to the top ten. The sequences come from PBMCs, collected on the day of the yellow fever booster vaccination. These receptors all stem from a man between 25 and 39 years old who received the YFV17D yellow fever vaccine.

In this sample, this clonotype turned up many times. V is TRBV6-6 and J is TRBJ2-3, with D hard to call. This CDR3 has 13 amino acids. Deletions cut 2 bases from V and 0 bases from J, with 3 bases between. Germline loops: CDR1 MNHNY, CDR2 SVGAGI (reference sequence). The CDR3 nucleotides read TGTGCCAGCAGTTACCAAAGCACAGATACGCAGTATTTT. It is translated as CASSYQSTDTQYF.

This clonotype showed up many times. The CDR3 DNA sequence: TGTGCCAGCAGCCTGGGACTAGTAGGAAACATTCAGTACTTC. Amino acid sequence: CASSLGLVGNIQYF. The chain links TRBV3-1 to TRBJ2-4; 8 bases are shared with TRBD2. V trimming: 4 bases; J trimming: 6 bases; junction bases outside the gene matches: 5. The CDR3 contains 14 residues. Germline V gives CDR1 LGHDT, CDR2 YNNKEL (reference sequence).

This rearrangement joins TRBV5-1 to TRBJ1-1; D uncertain. Trimming left V 0 bases short and J 0 bases short, with 12 bases between. This CDR3 is built from 16 residues. Germline CDR1 SGHRS, CDR2 YFSETQ. In DNA form, the CDR3 reads TGCGCCAGCAGCTTGGATGGGCAGGCTTTGAACACTGAAGCTTTCTTT. Translation gives CASSLDGQALNTEAFF.

This clonotype has more than one count but fewer than ten. V gene TRBV30 combines with J gene TRBJ2-2; D gene uncertain. Germline CDR1 and CDR2: GTSNPN and SVGIG (reference sequence). The germline V and J ends were trimmed by 5 bases and 4 bases, with 17 bases remaining between them. The CDR3 totals 15 residues. CDR3 in DNA: TGTGCCTGGGACCAAATGGGCTCGGGCACCGGGGAGCTGTTTTTT. Encoded protein: CAWDQMGSGTGELFF.

This clonotype was detected a few times. The V and J genes are TRBV5-6 and TRBJ2-4, with D perhaps TRBD1 (7 bases). CDR3 size: 16 residues. Germline CDR1 is SGHDT and CDR2 is YYEEEE. V gave up 4 bases and J gave up 0 bases, with 14 bases separating them. The CDR3 region is CASSGGTVLAKNIQYF. The CDR3 nucleotides are TGTGCCAGCAGCGGAGGGACAGTACTAGCCAAAAACATTCAGTACTTC.

This clonotype came up a few times. The chain combines TRBV7-3 with TRBJ2-3, with TRBD1 matching over 9 bases. J gave up 4 bases and V 2 bases, and 1 base lay outside the gene matches. There are 14 residues in the CDR3. CDR1 SGHTA and CDR2 FQGTGA come from the germline V gene. The CDR3 nucleotides read TGTGCCAGCAGCTTAGGACAGGGGCCAGATACGCAGTATTTT. Translated, it gives CASSLGQGPDTQYF. Together with reference TRBV7-3 and TRBJ2-3, the CDR3 gives the full variable domain: GAGVSQTPSNKVTEKGKYVELRCDPISGHTALYWYRQSLGQGPEFLIYFQGTGAADDSGLPNDRFFAVRPEGSVSTLKIQRTERGDSAVYLCASSLGQGPDTQYFGPGTRLTVL.

This clonotype has just a few counts. This chain connects TRBV4-3 to TRBJ2-1; no firm D call. The germline V gene encodes CDR1 LGHNA and CDR2 YSLEER. V dropped 0 bases and J dropped 6 bases, with 9 bases sitting between them. The CDR3 runs 14 residues. The CDR3 spells CASSQDDALNEQFF. For the CDR3, the DNA is TGCGCCAGCAGCCAAGACGATGCGCTCAATGAGCAGTTCTTC.

In its sample, this clonotype was seen a few times. The rearrangement joins TRBV20-1 to TRBJ2-4; D not certain. The CDR3 runs 13 residues. Germline CDR1 and CDR2: DFQATT and SNEGSKA (reference sequence). Trimming left V 6 bases short and J 8 bases short, with 17 bases between. CDR3 sequence reads: CSAPLLVGDIQYF. The DNA of the CDR3 is TGCAGTGCCCCTCTTTTAGTTGGGGACATTCAGTACTTC.

CDR3 bases: TGTGCCAGTAGTAGTACCTTTTCTGGGGAGACCCAGTACTTC. This translates into CASSSTFSGETQYF. The gene calls are TRBV19 and TRBJ2-5, with no clear D. The CDR3 totals 14 residues. Germline V gene sequence: CDR1 LNHDA, CDR2 SQIVND (reference sequence). V lost 4 bases to trimming and J lost 5 bases, with 14 bases between them.

This clonotype has only a few counts. The chain combines TRBV20-1 with TRBJ2-7, with TRBD2 as a possible D gene (5 bases). The CDR3 is 15 residues long. The ends were cut back, 7 bases at V and 0 bases at J, with 19 bases in the middle. CDR1 and CDR2 from the germline V gene are DFQATT and SNEGSKA (reference sequence). CDR3 DNA sequence: TGCAGTGGTGAGAGGCTGGGGAGAGTCTCCTACGAGCAGTACTTC. As protein: CSGERLGRVSYEQYF.

V is TRBV9 and J is TRBJ2-7; 10 nucleotides agree with TRBD2. Germline loops: CDR1 SGDLS, CDR2 YYNGEE. With V trimmed by 9 bases and J by 3 bases, 6 bases remained unmatched. The CDR3 totals 13 residues. In DNA, the CDR3 is TGTGCCATAGGGACTAGCGAAGTCTACGAGCAGTACTTC. This sequence encodes CAIGTSEVYEQYF.

V gene TRBV11-2 combines with J gene TRBJ2-2, with D perhaps matching TRBD2 (6 bases). There are 19 residues in the CDR3. The germline V gene has CDR1 SGHAT and CDR2 FQNNGV. The V gene lost 6 bases and the J gene lost 6 bases, with 29 bases spanning the gap. In DNA form, the CDR3 reads TGTGCCAGCAGACAATACGAAGGACTACCCTTTCTTCCCTCCGGGGAGCTGTTTTTT. As protein: CASRQYEGLPFLPSGELFF.

The chain has TRBV20-1 and TRBJ2-3, with TRBD2 matching over 9 bases. J gave up 0 bases and V 0 bases, and 1 base lay outside the gene matches. This CDR3 has 15 residues. Per the germline V gene, CDR1 is DFQATT and CDR2 is SNEGSKA (reference sequence). The CDR3 reads CSARDSGGSTDTQYF. The CDR3 region has the DNA TGCAGTGCTAGAGATAGCGGGGGTAGCACAGATACGCAGTATTTT.

This clonotype has a handful of counts. The chain is built from TRBV7-9 and TRBJ2-3; D may be TRBD1 (6 bases). There are 13 residues in the CDR3. CDR1 is SEHNR and CDR2 is FQNEAQ in the germline V gene (reference sequence). V gave up 3 bases and J gave up 5 bases, with 9 bases separating them. CDR3 DNA: TGTGCCAGCAGCTTCGAGGACAGAGATACGCAGTATTTT. Translation: CASSFEDRDTQYF.

The chain links TRBV6-1 to TRBJ1-1, with TRBD1 matching over 11 bases. The CDR3 spans 16 residues. J gave up 4 bases and V 6 bases, and 10 bases lay outside the gene matches. Germline V gives CDR1 MNHNS, CDR2 SASEGT. CDR3 DNA sequence: TGTGCCAGCAGCCGAGGGACAGGGGGTTCGATCACTGAAGCTTTCTTT. Translated, it gives CASSRGTGGSITEAFF.

This clonotype showed up just a few times. DNA for the CDR3: TGTGCCACCAGCAGAACTGGGACAGGGATCGAGCAGTACTTC. Its protein product is CATSRTGTGIEQYF. This chain connects TRBV15 to TRBJ2-7; 9 positions agree with TRBD1. CDR1 LNHNV and CDR2 YYDKDF come from the germline V gene (reference sequence). This CDR3 spans 14 amino acids. V shed 2 bases and J 6 bases; nucleotides not matched to a gene: 5.

The rearrangement joins TRBV30 to TRBJ1-6; the D is unclear. Germline CDR1 GTSNPN, CDR2 SVGIG (reference sequence). The CDR3 extends over 13 amino acids. V was pared by 4 bases and J by 9 bases, with 13 bases between. The CDR3 DNA reads as TGTGCCTGGAACGGGCCGGCAGGTTCACCCCTCCACTTT. It encodes CAWNGPAGSPLHF.

V gene TRBV10-3 combines with J gene TRBJ1-1, with D perhaps TRBD1 (5 bases). CDR3 length equals 14 residues. CDR1 and CDR2 from the germline V gene are ENHRY and SYGVKD. The ends were cut back, 3 bases at V and 4 bases at J, with 12 bases in the middle. The CDR3 sequence is CAISEIPDSTEAFF. In nucleotides, the CDR3 is TGTGCCATCAGTGAAATCCCCGACAGCACTGAAGCTTTCTTT.

The rearrangement uses TRBV18 and TRBJ2-1, with 8 bases aligning to TRBD1. With 0 bases clipped from V and 8 bases from J, the junction kept 6 bases outside the gene matches. The CDR3 contains 15 residues. The germline V gene has CDR1 KGHSH and CDR2 LQKENI. For the CDR3, the DNA is TGTGCCAGCTCACCACCGGGGACAGGCGCCTATGAGCAGTTCTTC. As protein: CASSPPGTGAYEQFF.

V is TRBV5-4 and J is TRBJ2-2; D ambiguous. The V gene lost 0 bases and the J gene lost 5 bases, with 11 bases spanning the gap. The CDR3 is 15 amino acids. Germline V gene lookup returns CDR1 SGHNT and CDR2 YYREEE (reference sequence). CDR3 loop: CASSLARATTGELFF. The CDR3 bases are TGTGCCAGCAGCTTGGCCAGAGCCACAACCGGGGAGCTGTTTTTT.

The table lists this clonotype with a few counts. The rearrangement joins TRBV6-5 to TRBJ1-2; 8 positions match TRBD1. Per germline, CDR1 MNHEY and CDR2 SVGAGI. Trimming took 1 base from V and 6 from J; bases not matched to a gene: 4. This CDR3 comprises 14 residues. CDR3 residues: CASSYYQGADGYTF. The CDR3 DNA sequence: TGTGCCAGCAGTTACTACCAGGGGGCGGATGGCTACACCTTC.

This clonotype showed up many times. The V and J genes are TRBV5-1 and TRBJ1-2; no reliable D call. The germline V gene has CDR1 SGHRS and CDR2 YFSETQ. V gave up 1 base and J gave up 6 bases, with 7 bases separating them. CDR3 length: 12 amino acids. Here the CDR3 reads CASSLYGDGYTF. In DNA, the CDR3 is TGCGCCAGCAGCTTGTACGGGGATGGCTACACCTTC.

V and J are TRBV7-2 and TRBJ2-3, with D perhaps TRBD1 or TRBD2 (5 bases each). V lost 7 bases, J lost 2 bases, and 16 bases lay in between. The length of the CDR3 is 15 residues. CDR1 is SGHTA, CDR2 FQGNSA, per germline. The CDR3 DNA reads TGTGCCAGCACTCTAGGGGACGGAGCCACAGATACGCAGTATTTT. Translated: CASTLGDGATDTQYF.